This T cell receptor (beta chain) was obtained from a study of T cell changes during pregnancy in multiple sclerosis. This table comes from immunoSEQ multiplex PCR, and its TCRdb copy is limited to in-frame clones, with some not included. The table includes approximately 84,000 clones, over 85% detected once. Sequenced material: peripheral blood, taken in the second trimester of pregnancy. The sequence was obtained from a female donor in good health, enrolled as a control in a pregnancy study.

CDR3 in amino acids: CASSNNRGPQETQYF. Written as DNA, the CDR3 is TGCGCCAGCAGTAATAACAGGGGCCCCCAAGAGACCCAGTACTTC. The rearrangement links TRBV10-2 to TRBJ2-5, with 7 nucleotides matching TRBD1. With 5 bases clipped from V and 1 base from J, the junction kept 7 bases outside the gene matches. Looked up from germline, CDR1 is WSHSY and CDR2 is SAAADI. This CDR3 region has 15 residues.